This T cell receptor beta chain stems from a study of identical twins. Study-level findings and limits: Zero-insertion analyses were open to partial confounding by invariant MAIT and iNKT cells. Cord blood's abundant beta clonotypes had fewer insertions, unlike memory repertoires. There was more out-of-frame TCR alpha sharing in monozygotic twins than models estimated.

This CDR3 comprises 15 residues. V was shortened by 3 bases and J by 6 bases, with 14 bases between the two germline ends. Template switching, a step in the protocol, added a universal primer site, and cDNA carried unique molecular identifiers. TCRdb re-called the 5' RACE reads through MiXCR, storing one row per CDR3 protein. The sample lists roughly 710,000 distinct CDR3 sequences; approximately 6.1% were seen once. At least ten counts were recorded for this clonotype. Antigen unknown. Source material: naive T cells sorted from blood. The genes are TRBV12-3 or TRBV12-4 and TRBJ2-2; D is perhaps TRBD2 (6 bases). The TCR originated in a man aged 18 to 35 in good health. This CDR3 reads CASSFFGGAAGELFF. In DNA form, the CDR3 reads TGTGCCAGCAGTTTTTTCGGCGGGGCGGCCGGGGAGCTGTTTTTT.